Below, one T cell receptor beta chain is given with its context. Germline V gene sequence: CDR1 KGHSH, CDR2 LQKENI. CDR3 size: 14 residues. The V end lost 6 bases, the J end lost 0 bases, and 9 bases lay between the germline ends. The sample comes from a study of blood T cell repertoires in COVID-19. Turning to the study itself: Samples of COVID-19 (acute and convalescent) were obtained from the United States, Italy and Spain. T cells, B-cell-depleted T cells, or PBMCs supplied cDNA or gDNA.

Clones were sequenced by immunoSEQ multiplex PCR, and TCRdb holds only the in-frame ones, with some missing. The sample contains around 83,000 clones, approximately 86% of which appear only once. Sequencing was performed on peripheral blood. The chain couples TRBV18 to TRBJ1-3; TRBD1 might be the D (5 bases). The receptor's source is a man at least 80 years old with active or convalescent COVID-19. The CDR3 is CASSATVSGNTIYF. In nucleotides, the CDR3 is TGTGCCAGCTCGGCGACAGTCTCTGGAAACACCATATATTTT.